This paragraph covers one T cell receptor (beta chain) sequence. Antigen specificity is unknown. The sample belongs to a study of beta chain features in type 1 diabetes. Study outcomes and limitations: Patients with Type 1 diabetes showed moderately but significantly shorter TCRB CDR3s in all four CD4+ subsets.

All of the isolated RNA was reverse transcribed, so expressed TCRB transcripts were sequenced. The table came from immunoSEQ multiplex PCR; TCRdb's copy has only in-frame clones and leaves some out. The sample lists 40,000 to 65,000 clones, 50% to 75% occurring once. The sequencing sample was made of stem cell memory CD4+ T cells from blood. The sequence was collected from a young woman with type 1 diabetes.

In DNA form, the CDR3 reads TGCGCCAGCGGACCAGCGGGCCCGTCCTACGAGCAGTACTTC. Its protein is CASGPAGPSYEQYF. This chain joins TRBV5-1 and TRBJ2-7, with a possible D match to TRBD2 (6 bases). The length of the CDR3 is 14 residues. The germline V gene encodes CDR1 SGHRS and CDR2 YFSETQ. Trimming removed 7 bases at V and 1 base at J, with 15 bases between.